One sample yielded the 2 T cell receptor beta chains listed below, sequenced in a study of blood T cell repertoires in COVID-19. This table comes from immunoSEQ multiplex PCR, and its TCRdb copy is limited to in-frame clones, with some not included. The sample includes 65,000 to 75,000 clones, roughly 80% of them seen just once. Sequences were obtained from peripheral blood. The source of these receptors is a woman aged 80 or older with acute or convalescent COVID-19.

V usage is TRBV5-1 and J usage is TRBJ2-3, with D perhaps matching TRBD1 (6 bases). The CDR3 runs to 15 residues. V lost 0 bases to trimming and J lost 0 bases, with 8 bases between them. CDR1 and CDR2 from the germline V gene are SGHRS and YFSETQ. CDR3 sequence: CASSLDTGSTDTQYF. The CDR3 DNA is TGCGCCAGCAGCTTGGACACAGGGAGCACAGATACGCAGTATTTT. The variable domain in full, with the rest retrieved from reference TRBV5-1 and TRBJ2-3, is KAGVTQTPRYLIKTRGQQVTLSCSPISGHRSVSWYQQTPGQGLQFLFEYFSETQRNKGNFPGRFSGRQFSNSRSEMNVSTLELGDSALYLCASSLDTGSTDTQYFGPGTRLTVL.

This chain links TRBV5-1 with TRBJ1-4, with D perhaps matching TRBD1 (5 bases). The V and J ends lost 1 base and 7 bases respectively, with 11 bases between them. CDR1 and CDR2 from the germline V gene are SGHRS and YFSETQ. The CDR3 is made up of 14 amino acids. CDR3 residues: CASSLQSGSEKLFF. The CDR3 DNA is TGCGCCAGCAGCTTGCAGTCAGGGTCTGAAAAACTGTTTTTT.